This entry describes one TCR beta chain. Its antigen is currently unknown. These data originate in a study of tumor-infiltrating lymphocytes in primary liver carcinoma. Priming with a constant-region primer yielded TCR beta cDNA from 500 ng total RNA. What produced the TCR beta libraries was three nested multiplex PCR rounds using slightly modified ARM-PCR. One entry per CDR3 protein results from TCRdb running MiXCR on the multiplex PCR reads. This table holds approximately 330,000 distinct CDR3 sequences, about two thirds found once. It was unsorted whole blood that yielded blood RNA, and germline DNA was also extracted. Patients were treatment-naive with chronic HBV infection. Before the surgical procedure, roughly 4.3 milliliters of peripheral blood were collected. The study, taken as a whole, reports: Bulk unsorted material prevented CD4+ and CD8+ repertoire comparison.

Specimen: peripheral blood. The clonotype comes from a man aged 35-49 years with primary liver carcinoma and hepatitis B virus infection.

CDR3 loop: CASSLRTFSYEQYF. In nucleotides, the CDR3 is TGTGCCAGCAGTTTACGGACGTTCTCCTACGAGCAGTACTTC. The J gene is TRBJ2-7, the V gene TRBV28; no reliable D call. This CDR3 spans 14 amino acids. Germline CDR1 and CDR2: MDHEN and SYDVKM. The ends were cut back, 2 bases at V and 0 bases at J, with 8 bases in the middle.